The rows below give T cell receptor beta chains drawn from one sample of a study of OX40 agonist ivuxolimab in advanced cancers. The method was immunoSEQ multiplex PCR; TCRdb's version includes in-frame clones alone and lacks a portion of them. The sample shows 70,000 or so clones, around 90% of them seen only once. This sample comprised CD4+ or CD8+ T cells sorted from blood, obtained in a trial of the OX40 agonist ivuxolimab. The receptors derive from an adult with an advanced solid tumor such as melanoma, head and neck, liver or kidney cancer. Both conserved end residues are part of each CDR3. A D gene is named only where the DNA matches it firmly. For some rows the clone size is stated as once, few or many, or as a class when expanded; others skip it.

j_gene: TRBJ2-5; abundance: few; v_gene: TRBV2; d_gene: TRBD1; CDR3nt: TGTGCCAGCAGTGAAAGGACAGGGAATCGAGAGACCCAGTACTTC; CDR3aa: CASSERTGNRETQYF
j_gene: TRBJ2-7; abundance: .; v_gene: TRBV4-3; d_gene: TRBD1; CDR3nt: TGCGCCAGCAGCCGATATAGGGGGACAGGGGACGAGCAGTACTTC; CDR3aa: CASSRYRGTGDEQYF
j_gene: TRBJ2-1; abundance: .; v_gene: TRBV19; d_gene: TRBD1; CDR3nt: TGTGCCAGTGCAGGACGGGACAGGGAAAGCAATGAGCAGTTCTTC; CDR3aa: CASAGRDRESNEQFF
j_gene: TRBJ1-3; abundance: .; v_gene: TRBV28; d_gene: .; CDR3nt: TGTGCCAGCAGTTCCCCCGATGGGCAAGGAAACACCATATATTTT; CDR3aa: CASSSPDGQGNTIYF
j_gene: TRBJ1-1; abundance: .; v_gene: TRBV5-1; d_gene: .; CDR3nt: TGCGCCAGCAGCTTGGCCGGTGGGGACACTGAAGCTTTCTTT; CDR3aa: CASSLAGGDTEAFF
j_gene: TRBJ2-5; abundance: .; v_gene: TRBV7-3; d_gene: TRBD2; CDR3nt: TGTGCCAGCAGCTTAATTGCGGGAGGGCCGGAGACCCAGTACTTC; CDR3aa: CASSLIAGGPETQYF
j_gene: TRBJ1-5; abundance: .; v_gene: TRBV6-1; d_gene: .; CDR3nt: TGTGCCAGCACCCCTGGGTGGGGTCAGCCCCAGCATTTT; CDR3aa: CASTPGWGQPQHF
j_gene: TRBJ2-1; abundance: .; v_gene: TRBV27; d_gene: .; CDR3nt: TGTGCCAGCAGTTTCTACAGCGGGCCTTACAATGAGCAGTTCTTC; CDR3aa: CASSFYSGPYNEQFF
j_gene: TRBJ2-2; abundance: .; v_gene: TRBV6-6; d_gene: .; CDR3nt: TGTGCCAGCACCGCCAGGCCCTCGGGAGACTCCGGGGAGCTGTTTTTT; CDR3aa: CASTARPSGDSGELFF
j_gene: TRBJ2-3; abundance: .; v_gene: TRBV5-1; d_gene: TRBD2; CDR3nt: TGCGCCAGCAGCTTAAGTAGCGGGAGTAGGGATACGCAGTATTTT; CDR3aa: CASSLSSGSRDTQYF
j_gene: TRBJ2-2; abundance: .; v_gene: TRBV7-3; d_gene: TRBD2; CDR3nt: TGTGCCAGCAGCTTATTTGGCGGGAGGGGCACCGGGGAGCTGTTTTTT; CDR3aa: CASSLFGGRGTGELFF
j_gene: TRBJ2-4; abundance: .; v_gene: TRBV28; d_gene: TRBD2; CDR3nt: TGTGCCAGCCGGGACTACGTAAACATTCAGTACTTC; CDR3aa: CASRDYVNIQYF
j_gene: TRBJ2-7; abundance: .; v_gene: TRBV28; d_gene: TRBD2; CDR3nt: TGTGCCAGCAGAGCCTCGGGCGGGAGTAGTGGCGAGCAGTACTTC; CDR3aa: CASRASGGSSGEQYF
j_gene: TRBJ1-3; abundance: .; v_gene: TRBV6-1; d_gene: .; CDR3nt: TGTGCCAGCATTGAAGGGACCCACTCTGGAAACACCATATATTTT; CDR3aa: CASIEGTHSGNTIYF
j_gene: TRBJ2-2; abundance: many; v_gene: TRBV30; d_gene: .; CDR3nt: TGTGCCTGGAGTGTTGGCACGAACACCGGGGAGCTGTTTTTT; CDR3aa: CAWSVGTNTGELFF
j_gene: TRBJ1-4; abundance: .; v_gene: TRBV7-6; d_gene: .; CDR3nt: TGTGCCAGCAGCTTAGATGTGTTCCAGGGTCAAGAAAAACTGTTTTTT; CDR3aa: CASSLDVFQGQEKLFF
j_gene: TRBJ2-3; abundance: .; v_gene: TRBV9; d_gene: TRBD1; CDR3nt: TGTGCCAGCAGCAAGAGACAGGGGGTTAAAGATACGCAGTATTTT; CDR3aa: CASSKRQGVKDTQYF
j_gene: TRBJ1-3; abundance: once; v_gene: TRBV15; d_gene: .; CDR3nt: TGTGCCACCAGCAGTACAGGAGCCGGAAACACCATATATTTT; CDR3aa: CATSSTGAGNTIYF
j_gene: TRBJ1-1; abundance: .; v_gene: TRBV9; d_gene: .; CDR3nt: TGTGCCAGCAGCCCCAGGGGCCCAGGGGTCACTGAAGCTTTCTTT; CDR3aa: CASSPRGPGVTEAFF
j_gene: TRBJ2-1; abundance: .; v_gene: TRBV6-1; d_gene: .; CDR3nt: TGTGCCAGCAGTCCCCCCCGCCAGGCCAATGAGCAGTTCTTC; CDR3aa: CASSPPRQANEQFF
j_gene: TRBJ2-5; abundance: .; v_gene: TRBV14; d_gene: .; CDR3nt: TGTGCCAGCAGCCAGGGGATTTACCAAGAGACCCAGTACTTC; CDR3aa: CASSQGIYQETQYF
j_gene: TRBJ2-7; abundance: .; v_gene: TRBV5-6; d_gene: TRBD1; CDR3nt: TGTGCCAGCAGCTTGGGGGACAGGGGGAAATCCTACGAGCAGTACTTC; CDR3aa: CASSLGDRGKSYEQYF
j_gene: TRBJ2-1; abundance: once; v_gene: TRBV28; d_gene: .; CDR3nt: TGTGCCAGCAGCCTCGAATTAGCGTACAATGAGCAGTTCTTC; CDR3aa: CASSLELAYNEQFF
j_gene: TRBJ1-2; abundance: once; v_gene: TRBV6-6; d_gene: .; CDR3nt: TGTGCCAGCAGCCGCACGGGGGTATTAGGTGGCTACACCTTC; CDR3aa: CASSRTGVLGGYTF
j_gene: TRBJ2-7; abundance: .; v_gene: TRBV6-6; d_gene: TRBD2; CDR3nt: TGTGCCAGCAGTTGGGGAGGGGCACAGACCTACGAGCAGTACTTC; CDR3aa: CASSWGGAQTYEQYF
j_gene: TRBJ2-3; abundance: .; v_gene: TRBV7-9; d_gene: .; CDR3nt: TGTGCCAGCAGCTTAAAGGGAACAGATACGCAGTATTTT; CDR3aa: CASSLKGTDTQYF
j_gene: TRBJ2-1; abundance: .; v_gene: TRBV5-1; d_gene: .; CDR3nt: TGCGCCAGCAGCCCCTCCAGCGGCAATGAGCAGTTCTTC; CDR3aa: CASSPSSGNEQFF
j_gene: TRBJ2-5; abundance: once; v_gene: TRBV25-1; d_gene: TRBD2; CDR3nt: TGTGCCAGCAGTGAGATAGCGGGAGGGATAAGGGAGACCCAGTACTTC; CDR3aa: CASSEIAGGIRETQYF
j_gene: TRBJ1-1; abundance: .; v_gene: TRBV5-1; d_gene: .; CDR3nt: TGCGCCAGCAGCTTGGCCCGGCGGGCGGGGACTGAAGCTTTCTTT; CDR3aa: CASSLARRAGTEAFF
j_gene: TRBJ2-3; abundance: once; v_gene: TRBV7-3; d_gene: TRBD2; CDR3nt: TGTGCCAGCAGATACGGACTAGCGGGAGGCCCAGATACGCAGTATTTT; CDR3aa: CASRYGLAGGPDTQYF
j_gene: TRBJ1-1; abundance: .; v_gene: TRBV5-5; d_gene: .; CDR3nt: TGTGCCAGCAGCTTGGTCGGGGGGCGGAACACTGAAGCTTTCTTT; CDR3aa: CASSLVGGRNTEAFF
j_gene: TRBJ2-5; abundance: .; v_gene: TRBV9; d_gene: TRBD1; CDR3nt: TGTGCCAGCAGCGTAGAGGGGGGCAGGGGGCAGAAGTACCAAGAGACCCAGTACTTC; CDR3aa: CASSVEGGRGQKYQETQYF
j_gene: TRBJ2-1; abundance: .; v_gene: TRBV13; d_gene: .; CDR3nt: TGTGCCAGCAGCTCCATCCTTTCGCCGAGCTCCTACAATGAGCAGTTCTTC; CDR3aa: CASSSILSPSSYNEQFF
j_gene: TRBJ2-1; abundance: .; v_gene: TRBV7-2; d_gene: TRBD2; CDR3nt: TGTGCCAGCAGCTTACCTTGGCGGGGGGGATACAATGAGCAGTTCTTC; CDR3aa: CASSLPWRGGYNEQFF
j_gene: TRBJ2-7; abundance: .; v_gene: TRBV7-6; d_gene: .; CDR3nt: TGTGCCAGCAGCAGGGCGGTCAACTACGAGCAGTACTTC; CDR3aa: CASSRAVNYEQYF
j_gene: TRBJ1-4; abundance: .; v_gene: TRBV6-1; d_gene: .; CDR3nt: TGTGCCAGCAGTGCCCTAGGAGGGAGGCATGGCGAAAAACTGTTTTTT; CDR3aa: CASSALGGRHGEKLFF
j_gene: TRBJ2-5; abundance: once; v_gene: TRBV27; d_gene: TRBD1; CDR3nt: TGTGCCAGCATCTTGACAGGGGGCCGCGGTGGGACCCAGTACTTC; CDR3aa: CASILTGGRGGTQYF
j_gene: TRBJ2-7; abundance: .; v_gene: TRBV7-2; d_gene: TRBD1; CDR3nt: TGTGCCAGCAGCTTAGGGGCGGGACAGGGTAACGAGCAGTACTTC; CDR3aa: CASSLGAGQGNEQYF
j_gene: TRBJ2-3; abundance: once; v_gene: TRBV29-1; d_gene: .; CDR3nt: TGCAGCGTTGAGCAAACGAGAGGGACAGATACGCAGTATTTT; CDR3aa: CSVEQTRGTDTQYF
j_gene: TRBJ2-7; abundance: .; v_gene: TRBV7-2; d_gene: .; CDR3nt: TGTGCCAGCAGCTTGAACAGGAACTACGAGCAGTACTTC; CDR3aa: CASSLNRNYEQYF
j_gene: TRBJ1-5; abundance: .; v_gene: TRBV18; d_gene: TRBD1; CDR3nt: TGTGCCAGCTCACGGGGACAGGAATATCAGCCCCAGCATTTT; CDR3aa: CASSRGQEYQPQHF
j_gene: TRBJ2-5; abundance: .; v_gene: TRBV18; d_gene: TRBD1; CDR3nt: TGTGCCAGCTCACCCCTAGGGACAGCCAAAGAGACCCAGTACTTC; CDR3aa: CASSPLGTAKETQYF
j_gene: TRBJ2-6; abundance: .; v_gene: TRBV7-3; d_gene: TRBD1; CDR3nt: TGTGCCAGCAGCATACAGGGGAATGGGGCCAACGTCCTGACTTTC; CDR3aa: CASSIQGNGANVLTF
j_gene: TRBJ1-4; abundance: .; v_gene: TRBV7-9; d_gene: TRBD1; CDR3nt: TGTGCCAGCAGCGTAGGGACAGGGTACGAAAAACTGTTTTTT; CDR3aa: CASSVGTGYEKLFF
j_gene: TRBJ1-4; abundance: few; v_gene: TRBV27; d_gene: .; CDR3nt: TGTGCCAGCCGACGAAGGGAACTTGAAAAACTGTTTTTT; CDR3aa: CASRRRELEKLFF
j_gene: TRBJ2-6; abundance: .; v_gene: TRBV19; d_gene: .; CDR3nt: TGTGCCAGTAATCTGGGGTATCTGTCTGGGGCCAACGTCCTGACTTTC; CDR3aa: CASNLGYLSGANVLTF
j_gene: TRBJ2-1; abundance: .; v_gene: TRBV7-2; d_gene: TRBD2; CDR3nt: TGTGCCAGCAGCTTAGTTAGCGGGGGGGGTGAGCAGTTCTTC; CDR3aa: CASSLVSGGGEQFF
j_gene: TRBJ2-7; abundance: .; v_gene: TRBV7-7; d_gene: TRBD1; CDR3nt: TGTGCTAGCAGCCGGGACAGTGGATACGAGCAGTACTTC; CDR3aa: CASSRDSGYEQYF
j_gene: TRBJ2-1; abundance: .; v_gene: TRBV7-2; d_gene: .; CDR3nt: TGTGCCAGCAGCTTAGTCTGGCGGAACCACAATGAGCAGTTCTTC; CDR3aa: CASSLVWRNHNEQFF
j_gene: TRBJ2-1; abundance: .; v_gene: TRBV2; d_gene: .; CDR3nt: TGTGCCAGCACCGCTAGCTATGAGCAGTTCTTC; CDR3aa: CASTASYEQFF
j_gene: TRBJ2-7; abundance: .; v_gene: TRBV5-5; d_gene: TRBD2; CDR3nt: TGTGCCAGCAGCACCGCCGGGACTAGCTACGAGCAGTACTTC; CDR3aa: CASSTAGTSYEQYF
j_gene: TRBJ2-1; abundance: .; v_gene: TRBV5-1; d_gene: TRBD1; CDR3nt: TGCGCCAGCAGCCCCGGACAGGTTAATAACAATGAGCAGTTCTTC; CDR3aa: CASSPGQVNNNEQFF
j_gene: TRBJ2-5; abundance: .; v_gene: TRBV1; d_gene: .; CDR3nt: TGCACCAGCTCCTTACGGACTAGCGGGAGACCGGTCCCCCCAGAGACCCAGTACTTC; CDR3aa: CTSSLRTSGRPVPPETQYF
j_gene: TRBJ2-7; abundance: .; v_gene: TRBV11-2; d_gene: .; CDR3nt: TGTGCCAGCAGCGCCGGGGGCTACGAGCAGTACTTC; CDR3aa: CASSAGGYEQYF
j_gene: TRBJ2-5; abundance: .; v_gene: TRBV18; d_gene: .; CDR3nt: TGTGCCAGCTCACCACCTAACGTCCAAGAGACCCAGTACTTC; CDR3aa: CASSPPNVQETQYF